The rows below give T cell receptor beta chains drawn from one sample of a study of response to subunit inactivated influenza vaccine. Using its own MiXCR run on the RT-PCR reads, TCRdb lists one record per CDR3 protein. The table lists 400,000 to 650,000 distinct CDR3 sequences, less than 7.5% of them singletons. The specimen comprised PBMCs from blood, sampled about 24 months after vaccination. The receptors here all came from a man between 50 and 75 years old who received an inactivated influenza vaccine. CDR3s include the opening cysteine and the closing phenylalanine or tryptophan. D genes are given only for firm matches. Clone size is not always given. Where it is, it says once, few, many or a class for expanded clones.

d_call: -; v_call: TRBV20-1; clone_size: -; j_call: TRBJ2-5; cdr3_nt: TGCAGTGCTAGAGATAGGACAGTCCCCCAAGAGACCCAGTACTTC; cdr3_aa: CSARDRTVPQETQYF
d_call: -; v_call: TRBV12-3/TRBV12-4; clone_size: many; j_call: TRBJ1-2; cdr3_nt: TGTGCCAGCAGTTTAGATGGGGCGGCCAACTATGGCTACACCTTC; cdr3_aa: CASSLDGAANYGYTF
d_call: TRBD1; v_call: TRBV29-1; clone_size: -; j_call: TRBJ2-3; cdr3_nt: TGCAGCGCAGCGGACAGGGGCACAGATACGCAGTATTTT; cdr3_aa: CSAADRGTDTQYF
d_call: TRBD1; v_call: TRBV7-6; clone_size: few; j_call: TRBJ1-4; cdr3_nt: TGTGCCAGCAGCTTAGGGTCAGGACAGGGTGAAAAACTGTTTTTT; cdr3_aa: CASSLGSGQGEKLFF
d_call: -; v_call: TRBV24-1; clone_size: -; j_call: TRBJ2-5; cdr3_nt: TGTGCCACCAGTGATGAAGAGACCCAGTACTTC; cdr3_aa: CATSDEETQYF
d_call: -; v_call: TRBV29-1; clone_size: once; j_call: TRBJ2-5; cdr3_nt: TGCAGCGTTGAGCCGGGACATCCTGGCCTAGAGACCCAGTACTTC; cdr3_aa: CSVEPGHPGLETQYF
d_call: -; v_call: TRBV19; clone_size: -; j_call: TRBJ1-4; cdr3_nt: TGTGCCAGTAGTTCGAGGTTTACGCTGTTTTTT; cdr3_aa: CASSSRFTLFF
d_call: -; v_call: TRBV5-1; clone_size: -; j_call: TRBJ1-4; cdr3_nt: TGCGCCAGCAGCGGGGTGCAGGGCCCGTCTGCAACTAATGAAAAACTGTTTTTT; cdr3_aa: CASSGVQGPSATNEKLFF
d_call: -; v_call: TRBV6-1; clone_size: many; j_call: TRBJ1-2; cdr3_nt: TGTGCCAGCCGTGACCCGGGCAGCTATGGCTACACCTTC; cdr3_aa: CASRDPGSYGYTF
d_call: TRBD2; v_call: TRBV7-2; clone_size: -; j_call: TRBJ2-7; cdr3_nt: TGTGCCAGCAGTACGACTAGCGGGAACGCCTACGAGCAGTACTTC; cdr3_aa: CASSTTSGNAYEQYF
d_call: -; v_call: TRBV25-1; clone_size: few; j_call: TRBJ1-1; cdr3_nt: TGTGCCAGCAGTGATCAAGGGGGAGCGCCTATAGAAGCTTTCTTT; cdr3_aa: CASSDQGGAPIEAFF
d_call: -; v_call: TRBV6-1; clone_size: few; j_call: TRBJ1-5; cdr3_nt: TGTGCCAGCAGTGGACGTAGCAATCAGCCCCAGCATTTT; cdr3_aa: CASSGRSNQPQHF
d_call: TRBD1; v_call: TRBV12-3/TRBV12-4; clone_size: many; j_call: TRBJ2-7; cdr3_nt: TGTGCCAGCAGTCCTACAGGGGGTAGCGGAGAGCAGTACTTC; cdr3_aa: CASSPTGGSGEQYF
d_call: -; v_call: TRBV20-1; clone_size: few; j_call: TRBJ1-2; cdr3_nt: TGCAGTGCCCCTGGGGGCTACACCTTC; cdr3_aa: CSAPGGYTF
d_call: TRBD2; v_call: TRBV3-1; clone_size: many; j_call: TRBJ2-7; cdr3_nt: TGTGCCAGCAGCCAAGGCGGGAGTAGTCTATACGAGCAGTACTTC; cdr3_aa: CASSQGGSSLYEQYF
d_call: -; v_call: TRBV12-3/TRBV12-4; clone_size: -; j_call: TRBJ2-7; cdr3_nt: TGTGCCAGCAGCCCGAACGTCTTGAGCTCCTACGAGCAGTACTTC; cdr3_aa: CASSPNVLSSYEQYF
d_call: -; v_call: TRBV4-3; clone_size: -; j_call: TRBJ2-2; cdr3_nt: TGCGCCAGCAGCCAAGATAACGATAACACCGGGGAGCTGTTTTTT; cdr3_aa: CASSQDNDNTGELFF
d_call: -; v_call: TRBV6-1; clone_size: -; j_call: TRBJ1-5; cdr3_nt: TGTGCCAGCAGTAACTATCAGCCCCAGCATTTT; cdr3_aa: CASSNYQPQHF
d_call: -; v_call: TRBV4-3; clone_size: few; j_call: TRBJ2-3; cdr3_nt: TGCGCCAGCAGCCAAGATATGGGCAGCACAGATACGCAGTATTTT; cdr3_aa: CASSQDMGSTDTQYF
d_call: -; v_call: TRBV3-1; clone_size: few; j_call: TRBJ2-1; cdr3_nt: TGTGCCAGCAGACAAGACGGGGTTTCCTACAATGAGCAGTTCTTC; cdr3_aa: CASRQDGVSYNEQFF
d_call: -; v_call: TRBV28; clone_size: few; j_call: TRBJ2-7; cdr3_nt: TGTGCCAGCAGTTTAACCCTGGGTCGCCACGAGCAGTACTTC; cdr3_aa: CASSLTLGRHEQYF
d_call: -; v_call: TRBV3-1; clone_size: few; j_call: TRBJ2-1; cdr3_nt: TGTGCCAGCAGCCGCCGGGACCAGGGGGAGCAGTTCTTC; cdr3_aa: CASSRRDQGEQFF
d_call: -; v_call: TRBV20-1; clone_size: many; j_call: TRBJ2-3; cdr3_nt: TGCAGTGCTACCCGGGACCCCGCGGATACGCAGTATTTT; cdr3_aa: CSATRDPADTQYF
d_call: -; v_call: TRBV6-5; clone_size: few; j_call: TRBJ2-6; cdr3_nt: TGTGCCAGCAGTTACTCGGGCCTCCGGGAAACCGGGGCCAACGTCCTGACTTTC; cdr3_aa: CASSYSGLRETGANVLTF
d_call: -; v_call: TRBV6-2/TRBV6-3; clone_size: few; j_call: TRBJ1-5; cdr3_nt: TGTGCCAGCAGTTACGTTTCCAGTTATAGCAATCAGCCCCAGCATTTT; cdr3_aa: CASSYVSSYSNQPQHF
d_call: -; v_call: TRBV7-2; clone_size: -; j_call: TRBJ2-7; cdr3_nt: TGTGCCAGCAGCCCGGGCAGGACATTTGCCTACGAGCAGTACTTC; cdr3_aa: CASSPGRTFAYEQYF
d_call: -; v_call: TRBV12-3/TRBV12-4; clone_size: -; j_call: TRBJ1-3; cdr3_nt: TGTGCCAGCAGTTTTATGGGGGCTCGCCGTTCTGGAAACACCATATATTTT; cdr3_aa: CASSFMGARRSGNTIYF
d_call: TRBD1; v_call: TRBV11-2; clone_size: -; j_call: TRBJ2-1; cdr3_nt: TGTGCCAGCAGCCTAGATCCGGGACAGGCGGTTTACAATGAGCAGTTCTTC; cdr3_aa: CASSLDPGQAVYNEQFF
d_call: TRBD1; v_call: TRBV19; clone_size: many; j_call: TRBJ1-5; cdr3_nt: TGTGCCAGTACCCTCGGACAGGGGGTCCGGCCCCAGCATTTT; cdr3_aa: CASTLGQGVRPQHF
d_call: -; v_call: TRBV15; clone_size: many; j_call: TRBJ2-7; cdr3_nt: TGTGCCACCAGCGGCACTCGGGGGGCCTCGGGAGAGCAGTACTTC; cdr3_aa: CATSGTRGASGEQYF
d_call: -; v_call: TRBV11-1; clone_size: few; j_call: TRBJ2-2; cdr3_nt: TGTGCCAGCAGCTTAGAGGAGCTGGGAGCCTCGAACACCGGGGAGCTGTTTTTT; cdr3_aa: CASSLEELGASNTGELFF
d_call: -; v_call: TRBV9; clone_size: many; j_call: TRBJ1-1; cdr3_nt: TGTGCCAGCAGCGTAGGTCCCAAGGACACTGAAGCTTTCTTT; cdr3_aa: CASSVGPKDTEAFF
d_call: -; v_call: TRBV5-1; clone_size: many; j_call: TRBJ2-3; cdr3_nt: TGCGCCAGCAGGTCGGGCGACCGGGATACGCAGTATTTT; cdr3_aa: CASRSGDRDTQYF
d_call: TRBD1; v_call: TRBV12-3/TRBV12-4; clone_size: -; j_call: TRBJ2-7; cdr3_nt: TGTGCCAGCAGTCCGACAGGGATTCTCTACGAGCAGTACTTC; cdr3_aa: CASSPTGILYEQYF
d_call: -; v_call: TRBV10-3; clone_size: many; j_call: TRBJ2-5; cdr3_nt: TGTGCCATCAGTGAGAGTAGTGTCCAAGAGACCCAGTACTTC; cdr3_aa: CAISESSVQETQYF
d_call: -; v_call: TRBV5-1; clone_size: once; j_call: TRBJ2-7; cdr3_nt: TGCGCCAGCAGGAGACAGGACATTTCAAGCTCCTACGAGCAGTACTTC; cdr3_aa: CASRRQDISSSYEQYF
d_call: -; v_call: TRBV28; clone_size: few; j_call: TRBJ1-2; cdr3_nt: TGTGCCAGCTCGCTGGGCGCCCATGGCTACACCTTC; cdr3_aa: CASSLGAHGYTF
d_call: TRBD2; v_call: TRBV12-3/TRBV12-4; clone_size: many; j_call: TRBJ2-3; cdr3_nt: TGTGCCAGCAGTTTTACTAGCGGCTCCACAGATACGCAGTATTTT; cdr3_aa: CASSFTSGSTDTQYF
d_call: TRBD1; v_call: TRBV10-3; clone_size: few; j_call: TRBJ1-4; cdr3_nt: TGTGCCTCACGGGACAGTATTCCCGCAGGGGAAAAACTGTTTTTT; cdr3_aa: CASRDSIPAGEKLFF
d_call: TRBD1; v_call: TRBV7-9; clone_size: many; j_call: TRBJ2-3; cdr3_nt: TGTGCCAGCAGACTTACTACCGGGACAGGGGTAGATACGCAGTATTTT; cdr3_aa: CASRLTTGTGVDTQYF
d_call: -; v_call: TRBV20-1; clone_size: few; j_call: TRBJ1-2; cdr3_nt: TGCAGTGCTAGAGATAATGGAAGACAGTCCTATGGCTACACCTTC; cdr3_aa: CSARDNGRQSYGYTF
d_call: -; v_call: TRBV2; clone_size: few; j_call: TRBJ1-5; cdr3_nt: TGTGCCAGCGCGGGAGGCAATCAGCCCCAGCATTTT; cdr3_aa: CASAGGNQPQHF
d_call: -; v_call: TRBV20-1; clone_size: few; j_call: TRBJ2-7; cdr3_nt: TGCAGTGCTAGATACGGAGGCGCCTACGAGCAGTACTTC; cdr3_aa: CSARYGGAYEQYF
d_call: -; v_call: TRBV18; clone_size: few; j_call: TRBJ1-6; cdr3_nt: TGTGCCAGCTCACCAGTCAGGGGAGTCGATTCACCCCTCCACTTT; cdr3_aa: CASSPVRGVDSPLHF
d_call: -; v_call: TRBV21-1; clone_size: few; j_call: TRBJ2-2; cdr3_nt: TGTGCCAGCAGCAAAAAAGTGACAGGGAGGGCCGGGGAGCTGTTTTTT; cdr3_aa: CASSKKVTGRAGELFF
d_call: -; v_call: TRBV4-3; clone_size: many; j_call: TRBJ2-1; cdr3_nt: TGCGCCAGCAGCCGGGAGAGCTACAATGAGCAGTTCTTC; cdr3_aa: CASSRESYNEQFF
d_call: TRBD1; v_call: TRBV5-1; clone_size: many; j_call: TRBJ2-3; cdr3_nt: TGCGCCAGCAGCCCCTCAGGGACAGGGCTCACAGATACGCAGTATTTT; cdr3_aa: CASSPSGTGLTDTQYF
d_call: -; v_call: TRBV7-9; clone_size: -; j_call: TRBJ1-2; cdr3_nt: TGTGCCAGCAGCTCGTTTGGCAACTATGGCTACACCTTC; cdr3_aa: CASSSFGNYGYTF
d_call: -; v_call: TRBV5-1; clone_size: many; j_call: TRBJ2-1; cdr3_nt: TGCGCCAGCAGCTTGGAGCGGGCAGGCTCCTACAATGAGCAGTTCTTC; cdr3_aa: CASSLERAGSYNEQFF
d_call: -; v_call: TRBV6-2/TRBV6-3; clone_size: -; j_call: TRBJ2-3; cdr3_nt: TGTGCCAGCAGTTACTCGATAGGAGCCGGGACAAGTGGGAAGGCGCAGTATTTT; cdr3_aa: CASSYSIGAGTSGKAQYF
d_call: TRBD1; v_call: TRBV4-2; clone_size: -; j_call: TRBJ1-1; cdr3_nt: TGTGCCAGCAGCCAGGAAGGACAGGGGCACACTGAAGCTTTCTTT; cdr3_aa: CASSQEGQGHTEAFF
d_call: -; v_call: TRBV3-1; clone_size: few; j_call: TRBJ2-7; cdr3_nt: TGTGCCAGCAGCTCTAGCCCCGCTCCCTTATACGAGCAGTACTTC; cdr3_aa: CASSSSPAPLYEQYF
d_call: TRBD2; v_call: TRBV12-3/TRBV12-4; clone_size: -; j_call: TRBJ2-3; cdr3_nt: TGTGCCAGCAGTACGCCCTTAGCGGGAGCAGGAGATACGCAGTATTTT; cdr3_aa: CASSTPLAGAGDTQYF
d_call: TRBD2; v_call: TRBV20-1; clone_size: many; j_call: TRBJ2-7; cdr3_nt: TGCAGTGCTAGAGATTCATCGCTCTATCACAGCGGGAGTTCCGAGCAGTACTTC; cdr3_aa: CSARDSSLYHSGSSEQYF
d_call: -; v_call: TRBV5-1; clone_size: few; j_call: TRBJ1-2; cdr3_nt: TGCGCCAGCAGCTTTGGAATCCAAACTCGGGGAAGCGGCTATGGCTACACCTTC; cdr3_aa: CASSFGIQTRGSGYGYTF